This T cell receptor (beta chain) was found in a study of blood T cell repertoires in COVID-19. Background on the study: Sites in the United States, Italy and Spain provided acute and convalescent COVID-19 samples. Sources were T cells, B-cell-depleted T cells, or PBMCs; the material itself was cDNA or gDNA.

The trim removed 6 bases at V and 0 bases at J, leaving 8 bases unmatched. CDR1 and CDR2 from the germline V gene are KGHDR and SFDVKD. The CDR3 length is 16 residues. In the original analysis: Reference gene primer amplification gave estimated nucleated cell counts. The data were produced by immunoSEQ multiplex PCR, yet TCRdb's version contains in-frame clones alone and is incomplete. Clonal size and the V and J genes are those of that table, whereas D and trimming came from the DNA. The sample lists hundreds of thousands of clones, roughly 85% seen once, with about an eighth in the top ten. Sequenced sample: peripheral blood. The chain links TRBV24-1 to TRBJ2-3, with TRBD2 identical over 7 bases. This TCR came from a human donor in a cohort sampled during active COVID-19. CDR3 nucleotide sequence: TGTGCCACCAGTTCGTCGAGCGGGGCTAGCACAGATACGCAGTATTTT. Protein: CATSSSSGASTDTQYF.